The 28 T cell receptor beta chains below were found in one sample sequenced in a study of blood T cell repertoires in COVID-19. Libraries were prepared by immunoSEQ multiplex PCR; TCRdb keeps only in-frame clonotypes and omits some of them. The table has about 290,000 clones, 86% seen once. Sample: peripheral blood. These receptors originate from a woman aged 30 to 39 with active or convalescent COVID-19.

This clone has a handful of counts. The V and J genes are TRBV19 and TRBJ1-2; 7 bases match TRBD1. With 1 base clipped from V and 9 bases from J, the junction kept 8 bases outside the gene matches. The germline CDR1 and CDR2 sequences are LNHDA and SQIVND (reference sequence). This CDR3 contains 14 residues. In DNA, the CDR3 is TGTGCCAGTAGTATAGCGGGGACAGAACTCCGCTACACCTTC. As protein: CASSIAGTELRYTF.

This clone was counted ten times or more. CDR3 loop: CASMEIAGTREAKNIQYF. CDR3 in DNA: TGTGCCAGCATGGAGATCGCGGGAACCAGAGAGGCCAAAAACATTCAGTACTTC. The chain carries TRBV27 and TRBJ2-4, with D possibly being TRBD2 (6 bases). Germline V gene data show CDR1 as MNHEY and CDR2 as SMNVEV (reference sequence). Trimming took 7 bases from V and 1 from J, leaving 23 bases between them. The CDR3 has 18 amino acids.

The chain couples TRBV19 to TRBJ1-5, with D uncertain. Trimming removed 1 base from V and 1 base from J, with 5 bases in between. Looked up from germline, CDR1 is LNHDA and CDR2 is SQIVND (reference sequence). This CDR3 is built from 14 residues. This chain's CDR3 is CASSIVGSNQPQHF. The CDR3 nucleotides read TGTGCCAGTAGTATAGTGGGCAGCAATCAGCCCCAGCATTTT.

The chain carries TRBV5-4 and TRBJ1-2, with D unclear. V was pared by 4 bases and J by 8 bases, with 21 bases between. This CDR3 has 15 residues. The germline V gene has CDR1 SGHNT and CDR2 YYREEE (reference sequence). The CDR3 here is CASSSPGSGSGGYTF. For the CDR3, the DNA is TGTGCCAGCAGCAGTCCCGGGTCGGGCTCGGGAGGCTACACCTTC.

The rearrangement joins TRBV5-1 to TRBJ1-2; 8 bases match TRBD1. V lost 5 bases and J lost 8; bases outside the gene matches: 8. The CDR3 is 13 amino acids. Germline V CDR1 and CDR2: SGHRS, YFSETQ. The CDR3 nucleotides read TGCGCCAGCAGATCGGGACAGGTCGAGGGCTACACCTTC. It encodes CASRSGQVEGYTF.

The chain carries TRBV5-1 and TRBJ2-2; D might be TRBD2 (6 bases). Looked up from germline, CDR1 is SGHRS and CDR2 is YFSETQ. V lost 2 bases and J lost 7, with 24 bases in between. The CDR3 sequence is 18 residues long. The CDR3 sequence: CASSFSRSGTGEGGELFF. In nucleotides, the CDR3 is TGCGCCAGCAGCTTTTCCCGCTCCGGGACTGGCGAGGGCGGGGAGCTGTTTTTT. The entire variable domain, with the rest obtained from reference TRBV5-1 and TRBJ2-2, is as follows: KAGVTQTPRYLIKTRGQQVTLSCSPISGHRSVSWYQQTPGQGLQFLFEYFSETQRNKGNFPGRFSGRQFSNSRSEMNVSTLELGDSALYLCASSFSRSGTGEGGELFFGEGSRLTVL.

Note on this clone: Within the sample, other DNA sequences also encode this same CDR3. The chain combines TRBV6-6 with TRBJ2-5; 8 bases align to TRBD2. Germline CDR1 is MNHNY and CDR2 is SVGAGI (reference sequence). This CDR3 spans 14 amino acids. Germline trimming cut 5 bases from V and 5 bases from J; bases unmatched to any gene: 7. CDR3 sequence reads: CASSPTGGAETQYF. The CDR3 DNA follows: TGTGCCAGCAGTCCCACCGGGGGGGCGGAGACCCAGTACTTC.

The rearrangement links TRBV28 to TRBJ2-3, with 9 bases fitting TRBD2. Trimming took 2 bases from V and 1 from J; bases not matched to a gene: 4. The CDR3 totals 16 residues. In germline, CDR1 is MDHEN, CDR2 SYDVKM. As DNA, the CDR3 is TGTGCCAGCAGTTTAGCGGGGGGGCTTGGCACAGATACGCAGTATTTT. It specifies CASSLAGGLGTDTQYF.

This chain uses TRBV10-3 with TRBJ1-5; tentatively, D is TRBD1 (5 bases). The CDR3 has 15 residues. The germline V gene has CDR1 ENHRY and CDR2 SYGVKD. Trimming cost V 2 bases and J 4 bases, with 12 bases left between them. CDR3 protein: CAISEPGLGNQPQHF. CDR3 in DNA: TGTGCCATCAGTGAGCCAGGGCTAGGGAATCAGCCCCAGCATTTT.

This rearrangement joins TRBV5-8 to TRBJ1-1; 7 bases line up with TRBD1. Germline CDR1 SGHTS, CDR2 YDEGEE. V lost 0 bases and J lost 3; bases outside the gene matches: 8. The CDR3 loop spans 16 amino acids. This chain's CDR3 is CASSLGLSGTDTEAFF. The CDR3 region has the DNA TGTGCCAGCAGCTTGGGGTTGTCGGGGACAGACACTGAAGCTTTCTTT.

The gene calls are TRBV27 and TRBJ2-7; TRBD2 might be the D (5 bases). Germline lookup yields CDR1 MNHEY and CDR2 SMNVEV (reference sequence). The ends were cut back, 2 bases at V and 0 bases at J, with 8 bases in the middle. This CDR3 is built from 14 residues. The CDR3 coding sequence is TGTGCCAGCAGTTTAGATCTAGCCTCCTACGAGCAGTACTTC. Translated: CASSLDLASYEQYF.

This clone occurred once. V gene TRBV30 combines with J gene TRBJ1-2, with a weak D call TRBD1 (6 bases). The V end lost 1 base, the J end lost 4 bases, and 10 bases lay between the germline ends. Per germline, CDR1 GTSNPN and CDR2 SVGIG (reference sequence). The CDR3 contains 13 residues. The CDR3: CAWSAGELYGYTF. The CDR3 DNA reads TGTGCCTGGAGTGCAGGGGAACTCTATGGCTACACCTTC.

The gene calls are TRBV5-1 and TRBJ2-3; 11 bases fit TRBD2. The germline CDR1 and CDR2 sequences are SGHRS and YFSETQ. V was pared by 4 bases and J by 6 bases, with 10 bases of the junction left unmatched. The CDR3 spans 16 residues. The CDR3 DNA reads as TGCGCCAGCAGCAAACTCCTAGCGGGGGGCGGGGATACGCAGTATTTT. This translates into CASSKLLAGGGDTQYF.

The gene calls are TRBV6-5 and TRBJ2-5; 10 nucleotides agree with TRBD2. CDR3 size: 15 residues. Germline CDR1 MNHEY, CDR2 SVGAGI. Losses at the gene ends were 5 bases for V and 5 bases for J; bases not matched to a gene: 8. The CDR3: CASSTGLAVQETQYF. In nucleotides, the CDR3 is TGTGCCAGCAGTACCGGACTAGCGGTTCAGGAGACCCAGTACTTC.

The chain joins TRBV21-1 to TRBJ1-1. TRBV21-1 is annotated as a pseudogene. The CDR3 length is 15 residues. The CDR3 nucleotides are TGTGCCAGCAGCCACGCTGAGGTGATGAACACTGAAGCTTTCTTT. Its protein is CASSHAEVMNTEAFF.

Here the CDR3 DNA reads TGTGCCAGCAGCTTAGAGGCCGCCGGGACAGGGGTCTACGAGCAGTACTTC. As protein: CASSLEAAGTGVYEQYF. The chain uses TRBV7-6 and TRBJ2-7; 10 bases are shared with TRBD1. With V trimmed by 1 base and J by 3 bases, 9 bases remained unmatched. The CDR3 loop spans 17 amino acids. From germline, CDR1 is SGHVS and CDR2 FNYEAQ.

The chain combines TRBV11-2 with TRBJ2-5; 13 bases line up with TRBD2. CDR3 length equals 17 residues. Germline V gene sequence: CDR1 SGHAT, CDR2 FQNNGV. Trimming at V came to 4 bases and at J to 1 base, leaving 6 bases not matched to a gene. DNA of the CDR3: TGTGCCAGCAGCTCACCTAGGACTAGCGGGGGCCAAGAGACCCAGTACTTC. It encodes CASSSPRTSGGQETQYF.

This sequence joins TRBV4-1 and TRBJ2-1; no clear D gene. The germline CDR1 and CDR2 sequences are MGHRA and YSYEKL. The CDR3 is 15 amino acids. V was cut by 3 bases and J by 7 bases, with 16 bases left in between. The CDR3 DNA reads TGCGCCAGCAGCCAGGGCTATGGATTGAGAAATGAGCAGTTCTTC. This encodes CASSQGYGLRNEQFF.

The V gene is TRBV4-1, the J gene TRBJ1-1; D is unresolved. Trimming shortened V by 1 base and J by 6 bases, and 9 bases separated the two germline ends. CDR1 MGHRA and CDR2 YSYEKL come from the germline V gene. The length of the CDR3 is 13 residues. CDR3 protein: CASSQGGLAEAFF. The CDR3 DNA is TGCGCCAGCAGCCAAGGCGGTCTGGCTGAAGCTTTCTTT.

The V call is TRBV7-2, the J call TRBJ2-7, with no clear D. V was cut by 1 base and J by 2 bases, with 6 bases left in between. Germline assignment: CDR1 SGHTA and CDR2 FQGNSA. The CDR3 has 13 residues. DNA of the CDR3: TGTGCCAGCAGCTTAGATCCCGCCTACGAGCAGTACTTC. Encoded protein: CASSLDPAYEQYF.

This clone was counted once. The CDR3 is CASSLVGPGISGNTIYF. The CDR3 DNA sequence: TGTGCCAGCAGCTTAGTAGGGCCGGGAATTTCTGGAAACACCATATATTTT. The V call is TRBV7-2, the J call TRBJ1-3; D ambiguous. V was trimmed by 1 base and J by 1 base, leaving 14 bases between them. Germline V gene lookup returns CDR1 SGHTA and CDR2 FQGNSA. The CDR3 spans 17 residues.

This clone appeared a single time. The chain links TRBV15 to TRBJ1-2; 7 nucleotides match TRBD1. The J segment lost 6 bases and the V segment lost 0 bases, leaving 10 bases of the junction unmatched. There are 16 residues in the CDR3. The germline V gene encodes CDR1 LNHNV and CDR2 YYDKDF (reference sequence). CDR3 amino acids: CATSRDPAGGKDGYTF. Here the CDR3 DNA reads TGTGCCACCAGCAGAGATCCGGCAGGGGGAAAGGATGGCTACACCTTC.

This clone showed up just a few times. This chain joins TRBV27 and TRBJ1-1; 8 positions match TRBD1. V was clipped by 5 bases and J by 11 bases; unmatched bases: 10. Germline V gives CDR1 MNHEY, CDR2 SMNVEV (reference sequence). This CDR3 comprises 13 residues. As DNA, the CDR3 is TGTGCCAGCAGTGGACAGGGAAGGGCTTTGGCTTTCTTT. This gives the protein CASSGQGRALAFF.

This sequence joins TRBV7-2 and TRBJ2-5; 9 bases fit TRBD1. Germline CDR1 SGHTA, CDR2 FQGNSA. The junction had 8 bases not matched to a gene; V was cut back by 1 base and J by 5 bases. The CDR3 is made up of 16 amino acids. Here the CDR3 DNA reads TGTGCCAGCAGCTTAGTGGGGACAGGGTTGAGGGAGACCCAGTACTTC. This sequence encodes CASSLVGTGLRETQYF.

This chain uses TRBV5-4 with TRBJ1-6, with D maybe TRBD1 (6 bases). The CDR3 spans 15 residues. Trimming removed 3 bases at V and 6 bases at J, with 13 bases between. Germline V gene data show CDR1 as SGHNT and CDR2 as YYREEE (reference sequence). The CDR3 reads CASSSQGNSNSPLHF. The CDR3 bases are TGTGCCAGCAGCTCACAGGGTAATTCTAATTCACCCCTCCACTTT.

The chain couples TRBV21-1 to TRBJ2-1; no check of the table's D call, TRBD2, against the DNA was made. TRBV21-1 is a pseudogene locus. This CDR3 spans 15 amino acids. The CDR3 DNA is TGTGCCAGCAGCAAAGAAGCGGGGGGCCTCAATGAGCAGTTCTTC. Protein product: CASSKEAGGLNEQFF.

Only one count was recorded for this clone. The genes are TRBV30 and TRBJ1-6; D call uncertain. The V gene's germline CDR1 is GTSNPN and CDR2 SVGIG (reference sequence). The length of the CDR3 is 12 residues. The CDR3, as DNA: TGTGCTCGCGGGAGGGAGGGTTCACCCCTCCACTTT. Translated, it gives CARGREGSPLHF.

V usage is TRBV10-3 and J usage is TRBJ1-1, with D possibly matching TRBD1 (5 bases). This CDR3 contains 12 residues. Deletions cut 4 bases from V and 7 bases from J, with 10 bases between. Germline assignment: CDR1 ENHRY and CDR2 SYGVKD. This CDR3 is CAISGGGFEAFF. CDR3 DNA: TGTGCCATCAGTGGGGGGGGTTTTGAAGCTTTCTTT.